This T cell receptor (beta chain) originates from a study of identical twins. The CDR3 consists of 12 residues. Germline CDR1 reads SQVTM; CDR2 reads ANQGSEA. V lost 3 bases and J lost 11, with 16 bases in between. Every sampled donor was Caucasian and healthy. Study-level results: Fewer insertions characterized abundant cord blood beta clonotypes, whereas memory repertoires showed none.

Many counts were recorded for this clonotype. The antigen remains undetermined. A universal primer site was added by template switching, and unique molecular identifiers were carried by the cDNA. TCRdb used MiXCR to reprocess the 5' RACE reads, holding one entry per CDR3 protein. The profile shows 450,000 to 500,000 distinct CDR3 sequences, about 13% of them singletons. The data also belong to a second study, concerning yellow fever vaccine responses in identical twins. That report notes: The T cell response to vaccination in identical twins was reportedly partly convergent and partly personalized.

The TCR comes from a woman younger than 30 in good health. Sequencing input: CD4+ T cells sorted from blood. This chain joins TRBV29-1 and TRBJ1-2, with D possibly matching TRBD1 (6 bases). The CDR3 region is CSVDQGLLGYTF. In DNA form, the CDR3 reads TGCAGCGTTGATCAGGGGCTATTAGGGTACACCTTC.